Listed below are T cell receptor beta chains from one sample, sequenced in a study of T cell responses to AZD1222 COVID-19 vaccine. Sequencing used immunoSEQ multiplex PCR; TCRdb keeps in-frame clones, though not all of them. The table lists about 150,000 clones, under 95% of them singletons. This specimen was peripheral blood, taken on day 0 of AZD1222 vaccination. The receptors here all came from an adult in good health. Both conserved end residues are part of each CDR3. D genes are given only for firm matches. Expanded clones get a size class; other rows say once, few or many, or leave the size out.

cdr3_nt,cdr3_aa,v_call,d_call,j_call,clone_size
TGTGCCACCAGCATGGACGGCCCTAGGAGGACTGAAGCTTTCTTT,CATSMDGPRRTEAFF,TRBV15,-,TRBJ1-1,-
TGTGCCAGCAGCTTCTCGTATACTAGCGGGTTATCCTACGAGCAGTACTTC,CASSFSYTSGLSYEQYF,TRBV7-2,TRBD2,TRBJ2-7,-
TGCGCCAGCAGCCGCCGGGGACTAGAATCCTACGAGCAGTACTTC,CASSRRGLESYEQYF,TRBV5-1,TRBD2,TRBJ2-7,-
TGTGCCAGCAGCTTGGGCAGGGCCGAAAATAATTCACCCCTCCACTTT,CASSLGRAENNSPLHF,TRBV5-8,-,TRBJ1-6,-
TGTGCCAGCAGACCCCGCAGGGCGAGCTCTGGAAACACCATATATTTT,CASRPRRASSGNTIYF,TRBV3-1/TRBV3-2,-,TRBJ1-3,once
TGCAGTGCTAGTTTCGGGGGCGGAGGTTCCTACAATGAGCAGTTCTTC,CSASFGGGGSYNEQFF,TRBV20-1,-,TRBJ2-1,-
TGTGCCTCAACCCTGCGGGGGACCACCGGGGAGCTGTTTTTT,CASTLRGTTGELFF,TRBV30,TRBD2,TRBJ2-2,-
TGTGCCAGCAGTGAAGAGAGGGACAGGGGGCTTGTCGATGGCTACACCTTC,CASSEERDRGLVDGYTF,TRBV2,TRBD1,TRBJ1-2,-
TGTGCCAGCAGCTTAGATTTGCAGGACCGGCACGAGCAGTACTTC,CASSLDLQDRHEQYF,TRBV11-2,-,TRBJ2-7,-
TGTGCCAGCAGCCGCTTAAATAGGGGACAGCCTCAGTCTCTGGAAGGCACCATATATTTT,CASSRLNRGQPQSLEGTIYF,TRBV13,TRBD1,TRBJ1-3,once
TGCGCCAGCAGCGCCGGGACAGGGGTTGGGAACACTGAAGCTTTCTTT,CASSAGTGVGNTEAFF,TRBV5-1,TRBD1,TRBJ1-1,-
TGCAGCGTTTCTCGATCGGGACAGAACACCGGGGAGCTGTTTTTT,CSVSRSGQNTGELFF,TRBV29-1,-,TRBJ2-2,-
TGTGCCAGCAGCGCCGGGACAGACTACTCACCCCTCCACTTT,CASSAGTDYSPLHF,TRBV28,TRBD1,TRBJ1-6,few
TGTGCCAGCAGCTTAAGATCGGCAGGGCAACGTAGTCGCTACACCTTC,CASSLRSAGQRSRYTF,TRBV7-9,-,TRBJ1-2,-
TGCGCCAGCAGCCCTGGAGGGGTTCACTATGGCTACACCTTC,CASSPGGVHYGYTF,TRBV4-1,-,TRBJ1-2,-
TGTGCCAGCAGCTTACAGGGAACAACTAATGAAAAACTGTTTTTT,CASSLQGTTNEKLFF,TRBV7-9,-,TRBJ1-4,-
TGTGCCAGCAGCCCGGGCCCAGGGGCTAATGAAAAACTGTTTTTT,CASSPGPGANEKLFF,TRBV7-9,-,TRBJ1-4,-
TGTGCCAGTAGTTCCGACAGGGCCACTGAAGCTTTCTTT,CASSSDRATEAFF,TRBV19,TRBD1,TRBJ1-1,-
TGCGCCAGCAGCCAAGTGGGGGGGAACACTGAAGCTTTCTTT,CASSQVGGNTEAFF,TRBV4-1,-,TRBJ1-1,-
TGCGCCAGCAGGCCCGACAGGGCACTGAACACTGAAGCTTTCTTT,CASRPDRALNTEAFF,TRBV5-1,TRBD1,TRBJ1-1,-
TGTGCCAGCAGCTTTCTATCGGACGTAGACTATGGCTACACCTTC,CASSFLSDVDYGYTF,TRBV13,-,TRBJ1-2,-
TGTGCCAGCAGTCCCGGGGGTGAGCAGTTCTTC,CASSPGGEQFF,TRBV7-6,-,TRBJ2-1,-
TGTGCCAGCAGTTACACCGAGACAGGGGTGGCCTACGAGCAGTACTTC,CASSYTETGVAYEQYF,TRBV6-6,TRBD1,TRBJ2-7,-
TGTGCCAGCAGTTTAGGTGATCCACCCCTCCACTTT,CASSLGDPPLHF,TRBV28,-,TRBJ1-6,-
TGCGCCAGCAGCTTGGTCGGGGGGATCGGAACTGAAGCTTTCTTT,CASSLVGGIGTEAFF,TRBV5-1,-,TRBJ1-1,-
TGTGCCAGCAAGGCATGGGGGTTCACAGATACGCAGTATTTT,CASKAWGFTDTQYF,TRBV6-5,-,TRBJ2-3,-
TGCGCCAGCAGCCAAGAAGGGGTGGGGGACAGGGTCCTCAATGAGCAGTTCTTC,CASSQEGVGDRVLNEQFF,TRBV4-1,TRBD1,TRBJ2-1,-
TGCAGCGCCGTCACATCCGGGGCGATCAATCAGCCCCAGCATTTT,CSAVTSGAINQPQHF,TRBV29-1,-,TRBJ1-5,-
TGTGCCAGCAGCACTGGCACGGCACAAGCTTTCTTT,CASSTGTAQAFF,TRBV5-4,-,TRBJ1-1,few
TGTGCTAGCAGCTCATTTTTGGGGCCAGGGGCGGAAAAACTGTTTTTT,CASSSFLGPGAEKLFF,TRBV7-7,-,TRBJ1-4,-
TGTGCCAGCAGCTTTACCAGGTACATTAAAAGAGACTATGGCTACACCTTC,CASSFTRYIKRDYGYTF,TRBV12-1,-,TRBJ1-2,-
TGTGCCAGCAGTGAAACCGGACACGGGGCTAATCAGCCCCAGCATTTT,CASSETGHGANQPQHF,TRBV2,-,TRBJ1-5,-
TGTGCCAGCAGCTTGCGGCGGGCGCAACAAGAGACCCAGTACTTC,CASSLRRAQQETQYF,TRBV5-6,-,TRBJ2-5,-
TGTGCCAGCAGCATAACAGGGGTAATGGATTCACCCCTCCACTTT,CASSITGVMDSPLHF,TRBV9,TRBD1,TRBJ1-6,-
TGTGCCAGTAAGCTCCGGGACAGACTCTATGGCTACACCTTC,CASKLRDRLYGYTF,TRBV5-8,TRBD1,TRBJ1-2,-
TGTGCCAGCAGCTTGCGGACAGGGGCAAATGAAAAACTGTTTTTT,CASSLRTGANEKLFF,TRBV7-8,TRBD1,TRBJ1-4,-
TGTGCCAGCGCGCGCAGGGCTAACACTGAAGCTTTCTTT,CASARRANTEAFF,TRBV27,-,TRBJ1-1,-
TGTGCCAGCAGCCGAATTGCGACCTATGGCTACACCTTC,CASSRIATYGYTF,TRBV3-1/TRBV3-2,-,TRBJ1-2,-
TGCGCCAGCAGTCTAGGGCGGGGGTCCACAGATACGCAGTATTTT,CASSLGRGSTDTQYF,TRBV5-1,TRBD2,TRBJ2-3,once
TGTGCCAGCAGTTTAGGGCCCGAGGGCCAGCCCCAGCATTTT,CASSLGPEGQPQHF,TRBV27,-,TRBJ1-5,-
TGCGCCAGCAGCTTTAGGGGACGGGAGACCCAGTACTTC,CASSFRGRETQYF,TRBV5-1,-,TRBJ2-5,-
TGTGCCAGCAGCTTTAAGAATACACAGCCCACAGATACGCAGTATTTT,CASSFKNTQPTDTQYF,TRBV7-8,-,TRBJ2-3,-
TGTGCCAGCCAAGGGGGGACAGGCTCTGGAAACACCATATATTTT,CASQGGTGSGNTIYF,TRBV5-6,TRBD1,TRBJ1-3,-
TGTGCCAGCACCCAAAGGGTGGGGGGGCGCAGGGAAGCTTTCTTT,CASTQRVGGRREAFF,TRBV28,-,TRBJ1-1,-
TGTGCCAGCAGCCTACGGGGGGCCGGGGTTGGAGATGAGCAGTTCTTC,CASSLRGAGVGDEQFF,TRBV7-2,-,TRBJ2-1,-
TGTGCCAGCAGCTCGGGGACTAGCATATGGTACGAGCAGTACTTC,CASSSGTSIWYEQYF,TRBV7-2,TRBD2,TRBJ2-7,-
TGTGCCAGCAGCAGAGGGTACGAGCAGTACTTC,CASSRGYEQYF,TRBV12-3/TRBV12-4,-,TRBJ2-7,-
TGTGCCAGCAGCTTAGGCGCGTCCACGGGCACTGAAGCTTTCTTT,CASSLGASTGTEAFF,TRBV11-2,-,TRBJ1-1,-
TGTGCCAGCAGTTACGCCCAGACTCGGGGCACCACTGAAGCTTTCTTT,CASSYAQTRGTTEAFF,TRBV6-5,-,TRBJ1-1,-
TGTGCCAGCAGCGCCCCGACAGGGAATAATTCACCCCTCCACTTT,CASSAPTGNNSPLHF,TRBV7-9,TRBD1,TRBJ1-6,-
TGTGCCAGTAGTGCTGGAGGAGGGGGGATTACCTACGAGCAGTACTTC,CASSAGGGGITYEQYF,TRBV19,-,TRBJ2-7,once
TGTGCCAGCAGCTCTACAGGGGGCAATGAGCAGTTCTTC,CASSSTGGNEQFF,TRBV11-2,TRBD1,TRBJ2-1,once
TGTGCCAGCAGTTGGACAGGGGGTCATGGCTACACCTTC,CASSWTGGHGYTF,TRBV12-3/TRBV12-4,TRBD1,TRBJ1-2,-
TGTGCCAGCAGTGAAGTCAACATTCCAGGTGGCTACACCTTC,CASSEVNIPGGYTF,TRBV2,-,TRBJ1-2,once
TGCGCCAGCAGCTTGGAGGGGGGAAATGAGCAGTTCTTC,CASSLEGGNEQFF,TRBV5-1,-,TRBJ2-1,-
TGCGCCAGCAGCCCTGGAGGGGGCTCTGGGGCCAACGTCCTGACTTTC,CASSPGGGSGANVLTF,TRBV5-1,-,TRBJ2-6,-